This TCR beta chain was profiled in a study of T cell responses to AZD1222 COVID-19 vaccine. The method was immunoSEQ multiplex PCR; TCRdb's version includes in-frame clones alone and lacks a portion of them. The table records around 140,000 clones, more than 85% of them present only once. As regards this clone: Its antigen is unidentified.

The study's findings and limits: The CD4 TCRs associated with vaccination extended across spike and predominated at 160-218 and 743-854. Rises in breadth and depth of Spike-specific TCRs came after two AZD1222 doses. Reportedly, nearly half the spike-specific TCRs target unmutated variant regions.

This CDR3 has 18 amino acids. V shed 4 bases, J shed 14 bases, and the junction held 20 bases outside the gene matches. In germline, CDR1 is SGHDN, CDR2 FVKESK. The sample here was peripheral blood, taken on day 0 of AZD1222 vaccination. V gene TRBV14 combines with J gene TRBJ2-1; the match to TRBD2 covers 13 bases. The TCR originated in an adult in good health. The CDR3, as DNA: TGTGCCAGCAGCCCGGGACTAGCGGGATCCGCCGGACGAAGAGTGGAGTTCTTC. Translation gives CASSPGLAGSAGRRVEFF.